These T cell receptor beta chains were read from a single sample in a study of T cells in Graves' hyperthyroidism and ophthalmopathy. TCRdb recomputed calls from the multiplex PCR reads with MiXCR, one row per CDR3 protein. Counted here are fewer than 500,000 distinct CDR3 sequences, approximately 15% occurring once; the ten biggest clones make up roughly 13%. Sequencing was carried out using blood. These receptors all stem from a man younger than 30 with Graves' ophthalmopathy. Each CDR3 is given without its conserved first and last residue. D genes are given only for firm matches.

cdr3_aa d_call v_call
SVPEERGDQETQY TRBD2 TRBV29-1
ASSPQKAMGNQPQH . TRBV27
ASRPSPPGRHTDTQY . TRBV7-9
ASSVTGDQPQH TRBD1 TRBV6-4
ASSLVRPGLAVSYEQY TRBD2 TRBV5-1
ASSLGLRNEQY . TRBV11-2
ASSSSNEYTEAF . TRBV7-9
ASSLEGARTNEKLF TRBD1 TRBV5-1
ASSTTSLWDTDTQY . TRBV5-6
AWMRDVGYGYT . TRBV30
AISELAGESGYT . TRBV10-3
ASSPGQSAKELF TRBD1 TRBV5-1
ASSSGGGELF . TRBV6-1
SASMLGQGDVFT TRBD1 TRBV20-1
SVEGTGGSGANVLT TRBD1 TRBV29-1
ASSPDANQPQH . TRBV18
SATPGHRDGYT . TRBV20-1
ASSLEGQDEKLF TRBD1 TRBV5-4
ASSPWGGTSEETQY TRBD2 TRBV11-2
ASSQPLGYEQF . TRBV4-2
ASSQVVAGGPSETQY TRBD2 TRBV7-2
ASSQVVSPQEIQY . TRBV4-1
ASSPKQREGNEQF TRBD2 TRBV7-9
SARPQRVEAF . TRBV20-1
ASSLVAEPTYEQY . TRBV5-5
SALPPGDYEQY . TRBV20-1
ASSQRTGVTGTEAF TRBD1 TRBV12-3/TRBV12-4